The clone carrying this T cell receptor (beta chain) has a handful of counts. Its antigen remains unknown. The data were obtained in a study of T-cell memory formation after mild COVID-19. Study summary: TCR clusters largely stayed donor specific.

TCR alpha and TCR beta cDNA libraries carrying sample barcodes and UMIs were produced by 5'RACE using constant-segment primers. TCRdb recomputed calls from the 5' RACE reads with MiXCR, one row per CDR3 protein. The sample lists approximately 100,000 distinct CDR3 sequences, roughly 12% occurring once. This CDR3 is built from 13 residues. CDR1 is MNHEY, CDR2 SMNVEV, per germline (reference sequence). V was pared by 5 bases and J by 5 bases, with 12 bases between. Study-wide results and caveats: Clones which contracted sat mainly in CM and EM if CD4+, and in EMRA if CD8+.

Sequenced input: PBMCs or a T cell subset sorted from them (not recorded which). The V and J genes are TRBV27 and TRBJ1-1; D might be TRBD1 (6 bases). The receptor was isolated from an adult woman who had mild COVID-19 (a few samples of this study predate the infection). Cell type and time point are not known. CDR3 in amino acids: CASSPGARTEAFF. CDR3 nucleotides: TGTGCCAGCAGTCCAGGGGCGCGGACTGAAGCTTTCTTT.